This entry lists 17 T cell receptor beta chains sequenced from one sample in a study of T cell changes during pregnancy in multiple sclerosis. The repertoire was sequenced with immunoSEQ multiplex PCR; TCRdb's copy has only in-frame clones and lacks some. Among around 57,000 clones listed, approximately 90% were seen once. Source: peripheral blood, taken in the second trimester of pregnancy. These receptors all come from a female donor with multiple sclerosis, enrolled in a pregnancy study.

This sequence joins TRBV5-8 and TRBJ2-1; TRBD2 agrees at 10 bases. The CDR3 covers 16 residues. Trimming removed 3 bases from V and 6 bases from J; junction bases left unmatched: 9. CDR1 and CDR2 (germline): SGHTS, YDEGEE. CDR3 residues: CASSSHTSGVLNEQFF. CDR3 DNA sequence: TGTGCCAGCAGCTCGCATACTAGCGGGGTCCTCAATGAGCAGTTCTTC. Filled out from reference TRBV5-8 and TRBJ2-1, the complete variable domain reads EAGVTQSPTHLIKTRGQQATLRCSPISGHTSVYWYQQALGLGLQFLLWYDEGEERNRGNFPPRFSGRQFPNYSSELNVNALELEDSALYLCASSSHTSGVLNEQFFGPGTRLTVL.

The V call is TRBV5-1, the J call TRBJ2-2; 8 bases map to TRBD1. The CDR3 contains 14 residues. V shed 4 bases and J 6 bases; nucleotides not matched to a gene: 5. Looked up from germline, CDR1 is SGHRS and CDR2 is YFSETQ. In nucleotides, the CDR3 is TGCGCCAGCAGCGTGGGACAGGTGGCCGGGGAGCTGTTTTTT. Translation gives CASSVGQVAGELFF.

On this clone: At one of its ends the junction is not consistent with the germline gene, which may arise from a read error. The genes are TRBV7-7 and TRBJ2-5, with a tentative D call TRBD2 (6 bases). This CDR3 contains 15 residues. Germline CDR1 SSHAT, CDR2 FNYEAQ (reference sequence). CDR3 loop: CASSFSGRYQETQYF. In DNA, the CDR3 is TGTGCTAGCAGCTTTTCCGGGAGATACCAAGAGACCCAGTACTTC.

J is TRBJ1-4 and V is TRBV7-3; D possibly corresponds to TRBD1 (6 bases). The V end lost 4 bases, the J end lost 8 bases, and 23 bases lay between the germline ends. This CDR3 contains 17 residues. Germline V gene sequence: CDR1 SGHTA, CDR2 FQGTGA. Here the CDR3 DNA reads TGTGCCAGCAGCTATCCTAATGCGGGGGCTCAAAGGGAAAAACTGTTTTTT. The encoded protein is CASSYPNAGAQREKLFF.

The chain has TRBV27 and TRBJ1-4; possibly TRBD1 for D (6 bases). Germline V gene data show CDR1 as MNHEY and CDR2 as SMNVEV (reference sequence). The CDR3 is 13 residues long. V was clipped by 9 bases and J by 7 bases, with 15 bases between them. CDR3 DNA: TGTGCCAGTGCGGGGGCGATGAGTGAAAAACTGTTTTTT. Protein: CASAGAMSEKLFF.

This clone was detected once. The chain joins TRBV15 to TRBJ1-1, with 7 positions matching TRBD1. Per the germline V gene, CDR1 is LNHNV and CDR2 is YYDKDF (reference sequence). The V and J ends lost 5 bases and 4 bases, in that order; junction bases with no gene match: 13. The CDR3 runs to 16 residues. The CDR3 coding sequence is TGTGCCACCAGCTCCCGGGAGGGGGCACCCCCCACTGAAGCTTTCTTT. Translating it yields CATSSREGAPPTEAFF.

The chain recombines TRBV19 with TRBJ1-6; D is unclear. Germline V gene lookup returns CDR1 LNHDA and CDR2 SQIVND (reference sequence). The V gene lost 6 bases and the J gene lost 8 bases, with 11 bases spanning the gap. This CDR3 has 13 amino acids. Here the CDR3 reads CASRRVVDSPLHF. The CDR3 nucleotides are TGTGCCAGTAGACGGGTTGTCGATTCACCCCTCCACTTT.

V and J are TRBV7-6 and TRBJ2-3, with a tentative D call TRBD1 (6 bases). This CDR3 spans 16 amino acids. Germline CDR1 is SGHVS and CDR2 is FNYEAQ. V was pared by 3 bases and J by 2 bases, with 15 bases between. The CDR3 loop reads CASSFPRDTFTDTQYF. Here the CDR3 DNA reads TGTGCCAGCAGCTTTCCCCGGGACACCTTCACAGATACGCAGTATTTT.

V gene TRBV30 combines with J gene TRBJ1-2; possible D gene TRBD1, 5 bases. V was cut by 2 bases and J by 10 bases, with 11 bases left in between. The CDR3 consists of 11 residues. The germline CDR1 and CDR2 sequences are GTSNPN and SVGIG (reference sequence). Here the CDR3 DNA reads TGTGCCTGGAGTTGGGGGGGATACTACACCTTC. It codes for CAWSWGGYYTF.

The chain couples TRBV7-9 to TRBJ1-4; D not resolved. Trimming shortened V by 2 bases and J by 0 bases, and 4 bases separated the two germline ends. CDR1 is SEHNR and CDR2 is FQNEAQ in the germline V gene (reference sequence). CDR3 length: 14 amino acids. CDR3 bases: TGTGCCAGCAGCTTATTCACAACTAATGAAAAACTGTTTTTT. Protein product: CASSLFTTNEKLFF.

The chain uses TRBV19 and TRBJ2-5, with D possibly being TRBD2 (6 bases). The CDR3 is made up of 15 amino acids. The germline V gene has CDR1 LNHDA and CDR2 SQIVND (reference sequence). V lost 1 base and J lost 7, with 16 bases in between. The CDR3 loop reads CASSIAGLPDGTQYF. DNA for the CDR3: TGTGCCAGTAGTATAGCGGGACTCCCAGACGGGACCCAGTACTTC. Drawing the rest from reference TRBV19 and TRBJ2-5, the complete variable domain is DGGITQSPKYLFRKEGQNVTLSCEQNLNHDAMYWYRQDPGQGLRLIYYSQIVNDFQKGDIAEGYSVSREKKESFPLTVTSAQKNPTAFYLCASSIAGLPDGTQYFGPGTRLLVL.

The chain combines TRBV11-2 with TRBJ2-2; perhaps TRBD1 as D (5 bases). With 0 bases removed from V and 4 bases from J, the gap between germline ends came to 21 bases. CDR3 length: 19 amino acids. Germline assignment: CDR1 SGHAT and CDR2 FQNNGV. CDR3 DNA: TGTGCCAGCAGCTTAGACTCCGTTTGGGGCTCAAGTGCCACCGGGGAGCTGTTTTTT. This gives the protein CASSLDSVWGSSATGELFF.

CDR3 in amino acids: CAWSWTRGETQYF. In nucleotides, the CDR3 is TGTGCCTGGAGCTGGACTAGAGGGGAGACCCAGTACTTC. The chain is built from TRBV30 and TRBJ2-5, with 7 bases aligning to TRBD2. Germline assignment: CDR1 GTSNPN and CDR2 SVGIG (reference sequence). With 3 bases clipped from V and 5 bases from J, the junction kept 6 bases outside the gene matches. This CDR3 has 13 residues.

The chain employs TRBV5-1 and TRBJ2-6; 8 nucleotides agree with TRBD1. Germline-derived CDR1 and CDR2 are SGHRS and YFSETQ. V shed 3 bases, J shed 3 bases, and the junction held 8 bases outside the gene matches. The CDR3 covers 17 residues. This chain's CDR3 is CASSSGTGFSGANVLTF. The CDR3 nucleotides read TGCGCCAGCAGCTCCGGGACAGGTTTTAGTGGGGCCAACGTCCTGACTTTC.

The rearrangement links TRBV5-1 to TRBJ2-5, with TRBD2 matching over 10 bases. The J call may be wrong; the DNA end is better matched by TRBJ2-7. Germline V lookup: CDR1 SGHRS, CDR2 YFSETQ. The CDR3 extends over 14 amino acids. In DNA, the CDR3 is TGCGCCAGCAGCTTGCGGACTAGCGGATACGAGCAGTACTTC. It encodes CASSLRTSGYEQYF.

V usage is TRBV5-6 and J usage is TRBJ1-3; D perhaps matches TRBD1 (5 bases). The V gene's germline CDR1 is SGHDT and CDR2 YYEEEE. The CDR3 sequence is 13 residues long. V dropped 4 bases and J dropped 2 bases, with 7 bases sitting between them. CDR3 nucleotides: TGTGCCAGCAGCACGACAGCTGGAAACACCATATATTTT. As protein: CASSTTAGNTIYF.

The rearrangement links TRBV4-2 to TRBJ2-5, with 11 nucleotides matching TRBD2. Looked up from germline, CDR1 is LGHNA and CDR2 is YNFKEQ. V lost 1 base and J lost 7; bases outside the gene matches: 5. The CDR3 loop spans 15 amino acids. The CDR3 nucleotides read TGTGCCAGCAGCCAAGTTACTAGCGGGGGTGGGACCCAGTACTTC. Amino acids: CASSQVTSGGGTQYF.